This note documents a single T cell receptor beta chain sequence. Its antigen is unknown. Only in-frame clones appear in the TCRdb table, and some are missing; sequencing was by immunoSEQ multiplex PCR. The table includes 380,000 or so clones, 75% to 90% detected once. V lost 7 bases and J lost 4, with 6 bases in between. This CDR3 has 11 amino acids. Germline V gene sequence: CDR1 MNHEY, CDR2 SVGAGI. This specimen belongs to a study of Ad26.COV2.S vaccination and SARS-CoV-2 variants. Study overall: Administration of Ad26.COV2.S was intramuscular, either once or twice 56 days apart. Overall study findings and caveats: Reportedly, spike-specific CD8+ and CD4+ T cell responses achieved substantial breadth once vaccination had taken place. Vaccinees displayed broader spike-specific TCR repertoires than placebo recipients.

Stated treatment: some 19 received Ad26.COV2.S at low or high dose, single or two shots; roughly five received placebo; per-sample allocation not given. Day 63 after the first vaccine or placebo injection was the time point for sampling. An Ad26 vector expressing Wuhan-strain SARS-CoV-2 spike constituted the vaccine. This clonotype originated in a person between 18 and 65 years old who received the Ad26.COV2.S COVID-19 vaccine or a placebo. This sample comprised peripheral blood, obtained in a trial of Ad26.COV2.S vaccine versus placebo. The V gene is TRBV6-5, the J gene TRBJ2-3; D not certain. CDR3 sequence reads: CASKQADTQYF. Written as DNA, the CDR3 is TGTGCCAGCAAGCAGGCAGATACGCAGTATTTT.